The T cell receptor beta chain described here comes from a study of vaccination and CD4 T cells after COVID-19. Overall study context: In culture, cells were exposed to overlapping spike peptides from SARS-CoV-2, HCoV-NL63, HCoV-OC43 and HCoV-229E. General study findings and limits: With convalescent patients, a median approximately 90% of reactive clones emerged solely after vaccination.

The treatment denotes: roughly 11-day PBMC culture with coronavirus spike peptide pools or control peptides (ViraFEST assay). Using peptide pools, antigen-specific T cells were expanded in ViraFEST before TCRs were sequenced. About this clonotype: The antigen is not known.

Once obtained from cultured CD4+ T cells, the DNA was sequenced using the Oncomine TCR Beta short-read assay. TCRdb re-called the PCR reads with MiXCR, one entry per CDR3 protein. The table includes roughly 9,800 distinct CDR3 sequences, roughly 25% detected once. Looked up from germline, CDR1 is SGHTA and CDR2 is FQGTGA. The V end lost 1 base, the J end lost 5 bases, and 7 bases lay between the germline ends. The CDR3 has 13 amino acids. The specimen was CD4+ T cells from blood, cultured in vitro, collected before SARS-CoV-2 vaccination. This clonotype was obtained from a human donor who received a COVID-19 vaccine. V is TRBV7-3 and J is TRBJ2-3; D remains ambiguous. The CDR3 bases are TGTGCCAGCAGCTTAAGCCCCCAAGATACGCAGTATTTT. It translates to CASSLSPQDTQYF.